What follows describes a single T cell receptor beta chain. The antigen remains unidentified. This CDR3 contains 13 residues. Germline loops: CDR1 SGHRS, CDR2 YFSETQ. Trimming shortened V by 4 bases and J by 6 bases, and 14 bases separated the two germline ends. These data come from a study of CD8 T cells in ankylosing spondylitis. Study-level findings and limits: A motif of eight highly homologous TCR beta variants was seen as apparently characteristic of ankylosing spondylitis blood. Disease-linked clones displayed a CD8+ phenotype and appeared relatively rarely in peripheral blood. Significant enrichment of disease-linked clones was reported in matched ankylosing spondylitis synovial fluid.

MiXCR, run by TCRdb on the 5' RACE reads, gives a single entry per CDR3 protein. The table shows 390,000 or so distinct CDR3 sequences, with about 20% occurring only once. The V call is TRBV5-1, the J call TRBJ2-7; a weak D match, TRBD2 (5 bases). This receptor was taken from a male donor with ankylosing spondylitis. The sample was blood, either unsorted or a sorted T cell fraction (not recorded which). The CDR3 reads CASSVPSAGEQYF. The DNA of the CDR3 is TGCGCCAGCAGCGTCCCGAGTGCGGGCGAGCAGTACTTC.